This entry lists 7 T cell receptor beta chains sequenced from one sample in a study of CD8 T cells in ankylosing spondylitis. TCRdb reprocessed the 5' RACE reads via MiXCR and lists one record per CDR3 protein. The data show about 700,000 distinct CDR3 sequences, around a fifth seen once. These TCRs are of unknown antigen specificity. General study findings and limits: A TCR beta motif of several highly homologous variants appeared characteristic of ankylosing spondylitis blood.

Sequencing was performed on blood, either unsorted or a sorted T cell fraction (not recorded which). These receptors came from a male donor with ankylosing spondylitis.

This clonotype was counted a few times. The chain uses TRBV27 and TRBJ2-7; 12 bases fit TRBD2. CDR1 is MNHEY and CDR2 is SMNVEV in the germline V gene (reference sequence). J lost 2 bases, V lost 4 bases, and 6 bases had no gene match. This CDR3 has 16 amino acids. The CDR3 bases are TGTGCCAGCAGTTCCCAGACTAGCGGGGGAACCTACGAGCAGTACTTC. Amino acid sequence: CASSSQTSGGTYEQYF.

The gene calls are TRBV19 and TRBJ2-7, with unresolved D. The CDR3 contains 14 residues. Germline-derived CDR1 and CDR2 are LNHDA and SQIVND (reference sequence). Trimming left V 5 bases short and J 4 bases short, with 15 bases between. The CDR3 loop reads CASSSKPTGYEQYF. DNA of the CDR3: TGTGCCAGTAGTTCGAAACCGACTGGTTACGAGCAGTACTTC.

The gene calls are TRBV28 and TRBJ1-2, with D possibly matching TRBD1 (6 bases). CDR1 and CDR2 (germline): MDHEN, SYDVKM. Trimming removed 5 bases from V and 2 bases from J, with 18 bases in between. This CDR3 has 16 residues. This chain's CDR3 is CASSLPEWTANYGYTF. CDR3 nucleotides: TGTGCCAGCAGTCTTCCCGAGTGGACAGCAAACTATGGCTACACCTTC.

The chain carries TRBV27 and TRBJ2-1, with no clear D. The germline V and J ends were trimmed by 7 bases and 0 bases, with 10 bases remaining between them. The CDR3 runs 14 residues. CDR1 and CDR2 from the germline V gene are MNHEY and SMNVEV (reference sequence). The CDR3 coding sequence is TGTGCCAGCACCCCTTTTAGCTCCTACAATGAGCAGTTCTTC. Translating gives CASTPFSSYNEQFF.

CDR3 amino acids: CASSLAGIGAYGYTF. The CDR3 nucleotides are TGTGCCAGCAGCTTAGCGGGGATTGGGGCCTATGGCTACACCTTC. This chain joins TRBV7-9 and TRBJ1-2, with D perhaps TRBD1 (5 bases). V shed 0 bases and J shed 4 bases, with 12 bases lying between them. Germline lookup yields CDR1 SEHNR and CDR2 FQNEAQ (reference sequence). The CDR3 covers 15 residues.

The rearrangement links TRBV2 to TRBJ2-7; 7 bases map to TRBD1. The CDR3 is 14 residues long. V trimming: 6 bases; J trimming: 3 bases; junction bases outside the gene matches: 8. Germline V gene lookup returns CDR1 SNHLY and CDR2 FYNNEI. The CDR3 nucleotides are TGTGCCAGCAGCACAATCCGGGACAGCTACGAGCAGTACTTC. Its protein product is CASSTIRDSYEQYF.

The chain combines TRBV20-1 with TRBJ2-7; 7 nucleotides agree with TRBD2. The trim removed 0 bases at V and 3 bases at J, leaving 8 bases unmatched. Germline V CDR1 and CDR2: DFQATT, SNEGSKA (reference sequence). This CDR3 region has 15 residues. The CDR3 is CSARDLSGSFYEQYF. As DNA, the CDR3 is TGCAGTGCTAGAGATCTTAGCGGGTCCTTCTACGAGCAGTACTTC.